This T cell receptor beta chain stems from a study of blood T cell repertoires in COVID-19. Study-level background: Collection of acute and convalescent COVID-19 samples took place in the United States, Italy and Spain.

From germline, CDR1 is SEHNR and CDR2 FQNEAQ (reference sequence). The CDR3 loop spans 19 amino acids. V gave up 0 bases and J gave up 1 base, with 19 bases separating them. Some clones are missing from TCRdb's copy, which holds only in-frame ones; the method was immunoSEQ multiplex PCR. The sample carries about 400,000 clones, 70% to 90% recorded once. Sequencing was done on a sample of PBMCs or T cells enriched from blood (not recorded which). The chain recombines TRBV7-9 with TRBJ2-1; perhaps TRBD2 as D (5 bases). The sequence derives from a woman aged 25 to 45 with acute COVID-19. CDR3 in DNA: TGTGCCAGCAGCTTAGCCAGGATCGGGGAACCGGGGTCCTACAATGAGCAGTTCTTC. Protein sequence: CASSLARIGEPGSYNEQFF.